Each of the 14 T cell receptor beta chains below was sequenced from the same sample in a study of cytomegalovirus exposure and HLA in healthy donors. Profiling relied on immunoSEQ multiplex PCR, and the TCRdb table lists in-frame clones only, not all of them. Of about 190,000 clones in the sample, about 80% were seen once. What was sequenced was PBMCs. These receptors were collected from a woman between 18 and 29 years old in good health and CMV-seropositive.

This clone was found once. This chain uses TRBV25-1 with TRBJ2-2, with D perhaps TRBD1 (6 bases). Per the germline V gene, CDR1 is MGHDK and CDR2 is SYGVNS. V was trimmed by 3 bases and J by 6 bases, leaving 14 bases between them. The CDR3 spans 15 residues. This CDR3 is CASSDGQSRAGELFF. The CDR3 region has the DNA TGTGCCAGCAGTGACGGACAGTCCAGGGCCGGGGAGCTGTTTTTT.

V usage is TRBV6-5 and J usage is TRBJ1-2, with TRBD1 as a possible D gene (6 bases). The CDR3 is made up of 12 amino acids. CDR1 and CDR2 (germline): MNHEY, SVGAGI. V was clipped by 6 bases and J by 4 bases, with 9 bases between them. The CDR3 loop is CASRGGSYGYTF. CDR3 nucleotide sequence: TGTGCCAGCAGAGGGGGTAGCTATGGCTACACCTTC.

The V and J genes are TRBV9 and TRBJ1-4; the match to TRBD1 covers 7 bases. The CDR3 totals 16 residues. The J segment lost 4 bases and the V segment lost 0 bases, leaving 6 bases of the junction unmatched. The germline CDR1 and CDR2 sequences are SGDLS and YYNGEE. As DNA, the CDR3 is TGTGCCAGCAGCGTAGCTCCAGGGGGAATTAATGAAAAACTGTTTTTT. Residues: CASSVAPGGINEKLFF.

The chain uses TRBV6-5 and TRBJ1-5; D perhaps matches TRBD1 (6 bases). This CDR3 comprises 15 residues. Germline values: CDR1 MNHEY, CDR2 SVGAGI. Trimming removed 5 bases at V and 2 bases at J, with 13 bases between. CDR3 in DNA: TGTGCCAGCAGTCGTTTCAGGGGCGGCAATCAGCCCCAGCATTTT. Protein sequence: CASSRFRGGNQPQHF.

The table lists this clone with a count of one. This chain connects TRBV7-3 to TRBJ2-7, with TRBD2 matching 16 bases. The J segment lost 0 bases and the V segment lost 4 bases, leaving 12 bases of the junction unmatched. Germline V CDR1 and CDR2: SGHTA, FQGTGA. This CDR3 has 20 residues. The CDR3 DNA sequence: TGTGCCAGCAGCTCCCAAACCCCGGGACTAGCGGGGGGGAGCTCCTACGAGCAGTACTTC. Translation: CASSSQTPGLAGGSSYEQYF. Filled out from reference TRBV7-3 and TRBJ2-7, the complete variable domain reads GAGVSQTPSNKVTEKGKYVELRCDPISGHTALYWYRQSLGQGPEFLIYFQGTGAADDSGLPNDRFFAVRPEGSVSTLKIQRTERGDSAVYLCASSSQTPGLAGGSSYEQYFGPGTRLTVT.

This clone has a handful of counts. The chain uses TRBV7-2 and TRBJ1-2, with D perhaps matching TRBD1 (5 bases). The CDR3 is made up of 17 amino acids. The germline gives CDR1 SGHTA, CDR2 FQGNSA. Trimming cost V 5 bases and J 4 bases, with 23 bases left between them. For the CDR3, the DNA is TGTGCCAGCAGCCCCGATGCACGCCAGGGTTTGATCTATGGCTACACCTTC. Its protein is CASSPDARQGLIYGYTF.

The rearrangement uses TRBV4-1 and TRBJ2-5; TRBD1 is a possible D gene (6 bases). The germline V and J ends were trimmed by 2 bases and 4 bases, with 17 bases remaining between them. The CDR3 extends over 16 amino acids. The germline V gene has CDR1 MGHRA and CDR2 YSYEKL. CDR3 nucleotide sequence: TGCGCCAGCAGCCAAACCCCATTGACAGGAGGAGAGACCCAGTACTTC. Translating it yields CASSQTPLTGGETQYF.

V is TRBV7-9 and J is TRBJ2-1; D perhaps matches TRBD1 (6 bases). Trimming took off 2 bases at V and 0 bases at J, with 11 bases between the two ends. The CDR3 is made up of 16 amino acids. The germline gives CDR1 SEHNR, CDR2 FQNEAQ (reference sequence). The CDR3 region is CASSLRADSSYNEQFF. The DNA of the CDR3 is TGTGCCAGCAGCTTACGTGCGGACAGCTCCTACAATGAGCAGTTCTTC.

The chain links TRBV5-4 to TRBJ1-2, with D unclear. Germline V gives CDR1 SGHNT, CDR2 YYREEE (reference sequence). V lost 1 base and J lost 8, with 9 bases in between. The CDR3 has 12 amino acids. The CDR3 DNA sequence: TGTGCCAGCAGCTTGTGTGGGCTAGGCTACACCTTC. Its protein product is CASSLCGLGYTF. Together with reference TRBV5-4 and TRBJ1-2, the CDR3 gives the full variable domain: ETGVTQSPTHLIKTRGQQVTLRCSSQSGHNTVSWYQQALGQGPQFIFQYYREEENGRGNFPPRFSGLQFPNYSSELNVNALELDDSALYLCASSLCGLGYTFGSGTRLTVV.

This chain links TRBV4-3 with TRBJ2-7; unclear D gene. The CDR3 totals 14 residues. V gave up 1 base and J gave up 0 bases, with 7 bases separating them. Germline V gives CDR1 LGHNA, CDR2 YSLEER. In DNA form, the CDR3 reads TGCGCCAGCAGCCAAGGATGGAGCTCCTACGAGCAGTACTTC. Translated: CASSQGWSSYEQYF.

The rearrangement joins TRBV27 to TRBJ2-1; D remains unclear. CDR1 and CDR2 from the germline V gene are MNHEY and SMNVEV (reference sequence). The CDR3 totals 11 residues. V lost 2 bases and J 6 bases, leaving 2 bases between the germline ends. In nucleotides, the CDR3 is TGTGCCAGCAGTTTACTCAATGAGCAGTTCTTC. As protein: CASSLLNEQFF.

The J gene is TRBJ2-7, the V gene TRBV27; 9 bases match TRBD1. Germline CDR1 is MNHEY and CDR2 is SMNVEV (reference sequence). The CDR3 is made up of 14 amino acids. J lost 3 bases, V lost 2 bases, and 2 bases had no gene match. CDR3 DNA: TGTGCCAGCAGTTTACGGGACAGGGTCTACGAGCAGTACTTC. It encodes CASSLRDRVYEQYF.

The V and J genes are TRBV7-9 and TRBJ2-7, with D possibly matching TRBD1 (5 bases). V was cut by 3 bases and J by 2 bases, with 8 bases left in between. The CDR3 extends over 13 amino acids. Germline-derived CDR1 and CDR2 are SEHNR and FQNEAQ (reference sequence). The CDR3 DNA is TGTGCCAGCAGCTTCGGACAAGCCTACGAGCAGTACTTC. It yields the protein CASSFGQAYEQYF. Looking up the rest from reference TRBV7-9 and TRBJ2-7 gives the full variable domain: DTGVSQNPRHKITKRGQNVTFRCDPISEHNRLYWYRQTLGQGPEFLTYFQNEAQLEKSRLLSDRFSAERPKGSFSTLEIQRTEQGDSAMYLCASSFGQAYEQYFGPGTRLTVT.

CDR3 protein: CASSPGDSQVSEQYF. In nucleotides, the CDR3 is TGCGCCAGCAGCCCCGGGGACAGCCAGGTTTCGGAGCAGTACTTC. J is TRBJ2-7 and V is TRBV5-1; 7 bases map to TRBD1. Germline-derived CDR1 and CDR2 are SGHRS and YFSETQ. V trimming: 4 bases; J trimming: 7 bases; junction bases outside the gene matches: 14. CDR3 length equals 15 residues. The full variable domain, rest sourced from reference TRBV5-1 and TRBJ2-7, is KAGVTQTPRYLIKTRGQQVTLSCSPISGHRSVSWYQQTPGQGLQFLFEYFSETQRNKGNFPGRFSGRQFSNSRSEMNVSTLELGDSALYLCASSPGDSQVSEQYFGPGTRLTVT.